This T cell receptor (beta chain) was sequenced in a study of T cells in localized non-small cell lung cancer (dated by TCRdb to the early 2020s). The study in broad terms: The study examined T cell repertoires in 200 to 300 patients with early-stage NSCLC and compared tumors with uninvolved tumor-adjacent lungs. All 250 or so NSCLC patients in the cohort were treatment-naive and had localized lung tumors that were resected. NSCLC patients had a mean age of around 66 years, and 129 were male and about a hundred female.

V gives up 3 bases and J gives up 5 bases, and the segment between their germline ends measures 13 bases. The CDR3 sequence holds 14 residues, the cysteine and phenylalanine included. Only the CDR3 portion is preserved as DNA: 42 bases, with reading frame beginning at the first base. CDR1 and CDR2 (SGHTA, FQGNSA) derive from the germline V gene. What the research found in general, with its limitations: A median of about 55 of the top 100 tumor clones were detected in paired uninvolved adjacent lung, and some 28 of these tumor clones were also found among the top 100 clones of the paired uninvolved adjacent lung. Because multi-region sequencing of the tumors was not done, intratumor heterogeneity could not be ruled out. Higher blood T cell density associated with longer overall survival, while higher adjacent-lung clonality associated with shorter survival. Uninvolved tumor-adjacent lung showed the highest T cell clonality, higher than tumor, which suggests more focused antigenic responses in the adjacent lung. Because the study design was exploratory, TCR variables were selected using unadjusted p-values without false-discovery rate correction.

Notes on this clone: Its antigen specificity is not known. No much larger clone is present one base from it, and per-base qualities are unavailable.

At diagnosis, peripheral blood, uninvolved tumor-adjacent lung and tumor were collected and were preserved as a mix of fresh-frozen and FFPE material. Blood samples were analyzed as peripheral blood mononuclear cells for TCR repertoire profiling. The immunoSEQ Assay was used to sequence TCR beta CDR3 regions from DNA. In the authors' own workflow: To compute T cell density, TCR beta template counts were normalized to usable DNA, which was estimated by amplifying housekeeping genes. Using the preseqR package, richness was estimated by extrapolating to 120,000 templates for tissue samples and 400,000 templates for PBMC samples. Clonality was taken to be one minus Pielou's evenness. To identify tissue-enriched TCRs, differential abundance testing was run on productive amino-acid clonotypes with a minimum total count of 5 and an alpha of 0.1. Repertoire overlap between compartments was quantified with the Jaccard Index and Morisita Overlap Index. GLIPH grouped TCR beta CDR3s together with public tetramer-defined viral CDR3s, and a viral motif had to include at least three viral sequences and show V-gene enrichment. Not all clones reach the TCRdb copy of this immuneACCESS table, which keeps in-frame sequences only. Checked studies attribute under half of the gap to unresolved V genes and leave the rest unexplained. From that table come the V and J calls and clone size; the DNA was used to work out D and trimming. For this sample the table gives about 26,000 clones, of which under 95% were detected only once. The ten largest clones represent 4% to 5% of the sample.

The clonotype comes from a female donor at least 60 years old with stage II squamous cell lung carcinoma. The chain is made from TRBV7-2 and TRBJ1-2, with the D gene not clear enough to name. The sample here was peripheral blood, taken before any cancer treatment. CDR3 loop: CASSLGSAVYGYTF. The bases read TGTGCCAGCAGCTTGGGGTCCGCGGTGTATGGCTACACCTTC.